This record concerns one T cell receptor beta chain sequence. Here immunoSEQ multiplex PCR was the method, and the copy in TCRdb shows in-frame clones only, minus some. The data hold 100,000 to 150,000 clones, with 75% to 90% observed a single time. This sample was taken from a study of T cell responses to AZD1222 COVID-19 vaccine. V was clipped by 1 base and J by 11 bases, with 15 bases between them. Germline CDR1 is SGHRS and CDR2 is YFSETQ. This CDR3 spans 13 amino acids. Second-dose groups at about 4 or about 12 weeks were pooled. The origin of this receptor is an adult who received the AZD1222 COVID-19 vaccine. The material was peripheral blood, obtained 28 days after the second AZD1222 dose. The chain is built from TRBV5-1 and TRBJ1-1; TRBD1 might be the D (5 bases). In DNA, the CDR3 is TGCGCCAGCAGCTTGAGGAGGGGAGAGGACGCTTTCTTT. It specifies CASSLRRGEDAFF. The full variable domain, with the rest looked up from reference TRBV5-1 and TRBJ1-1, is KAGVTQTPRYLIKTRGQQVTLSCSPISGHRSVSWYQQTPGQGLQFLFEYFSETQRNKGNFPGRFSGRQFSNSRSEMNVSTLELGDSALYLCASSLRRGEDAFFGQGTRLTVV.